This passage covers 13 T cell receptor beta chains from one sample sequenced in a study of cytomegalovirus exposure and HLA in healthy donors. Amplification used 60 Vbeta primers and 13 Jbeta primers. The protocol was immunoSEQ multiplex PCR, while the TCRdb copy is restricted to in-frame clones and leaves out a portion. Of 150,000 to 200,000 clones listed, less than 90% are singletons. The sequencing sample was made of PBMCs. These receptors came from a boy aged 5-17 years in good health and CMV-seronegative.

The V and J genes are TRBV19 and TRBJ2-2; the D is unclear. Germline loops: CDR1 LNHDA, CDR2 SQIVND (reference sequence). This CDR3 region has 12 residues. The V gene lost 5 bases and the J gene lost 7 bases, with 8 bases spanning the gap. CDR3 region: CASSVYGGELFF. The CDR3 coding sequence is TGTGCCAGTAGTGTCTACGGCGGGGAGCTGTTTTTT.

The chain recombines TRBV5-6 with TRBJ2-7, with TRBD1 matching over 8 bases. This CDR3 is built from 13 residues. Per germline, CDR1 SGHDT and CDR2 YYEEEE. The V segment lost 4 bases and the J segment 4 bases; nucleotides outside the gene matches: 4. The CDR3 reads CASSGQGVYEQYF. In nucleotides, the CDR3 is TGTGCCAGCAGCGGACAGGGTGTGTACGAGCAGTACTTC.

In regard to this clone: The junction shows a germline mismatch at one end, possibly a read error. The chain couples TRBV5-1 to TRBJ2-1; TRBD1 is a possible D gene (6 bases). This CDR3 region has 16 residues. Germline V gives CDR1 SGHRS, CDR2 YFSETQ. CDR3 protein: CASTLTTGTSGNEQFF. CDR3 bases: TGCGCCAGCACCTTGACAACAGGGACCTCAGGCAATGAGCAGTTCTTC.

The V call is TRBV15, the J call TRBJ1-2; the match to TRBD1 covers 8 bases. Germline V CDR1 and CDR2: LNHNV, YYDKDF (reference sequence). The CDR3 totals 15 residues. The V segment lost 1 base and the J segment 4 bases; nucleotides outside the gene matches: 5. The CDR3 region is CATSRVGQELYGYTF. The CDR3 nucleotides are TGTGCCACCAGCAGAGTGGGACAGGAACTCTATGGCTACACCTTC.

This rearrangement joins TRBV18 to TRBJ2-7; D is unresolved. Germline CDR1 and CDR2: KGHSH and LQKENI. This CDR3 is built from 15 residues. The ends were cut back, 0 bases at V and 2 bases at J, with 11 bases in the middle. The chain's CDR3 is CASSPPGASPYEQYF. CDR3 coding DNA: TGTGCCAGCTCACCACCGGGCGCCAGCCCCTACGAGCAGTACTTC.

The chain is built from TRBV15 and TRBJ2-5; 8 bases are a match to TRBD2. The ends lost 8 bases at V and 5 bases at J; junction bases unmatched: 13. Germline CDR1 reads LNHNV; CDR2 reads YYDKDF (reference sequence). This CDR3 spans 15 amino acids. The CDR3 region has the DNA TGTGCCACCGACGGGGGGGGAGGGCGATTGGAGACCCAGTACTTC. The encoded protein is CATDGGGGRLETQYF.

Here the CDR3 DNA reads TGCAGCGTTGTGGCAGGGGGCGGTCACTACGAGCAGTACTTC. Its translation is CSVVAGGGHYEQYF. V and J are TRBV29-1 and TRBJ2-7; 8 bases are shared with TRBD1. Trimming removed 4 bases from V and 3 bases from J; junction bases left unmatched: 8. This CDR3 region has 14 residues. CDR1 SQVTM and CDR2 ANQGSEA come from the germline V gene.

The chain employs TRBV7-2 and TRBJ1-2, with TRBD1 as a possible D gene (5 bases). Trimming pared 8 bases from V and 6 bases from J, leaving 13 bases between. The CDR3 extends over 12 amino acids. Germline CDR1 is SGHTA and CDR2 is FQGNSA. This CDR3 is CASLTTGDGYTF. For the CDR3, the DNA is TGTGCCAGCTTGACCACAGGCGATGGCTACACCTTC.

The rearrangement links TRBV5-1 to TRBJ1-1; TRBD1 matches 11 bases. The CDR3 has 16 residues. V lost 4 bases, J lost 4 bases, and 9 bases stayed unmatched. Looked up from germline, CDR1 is SGHRS and CDR2 is YFSETQ. The CDR3 DNA is TGCGCCAGCAGCCGGACAGGGGGCGCGTCGGGCACTGAAGCTTTCTTT. As protein: CASSRTGGASGTEAFF.

V and J are TRBV4-1 and TRBJ2-2, with 8 bases matching TRBD1. The CDR3 runs 15 residues. J lost 7 bases, V lost 1 base, and 5 bases had no gene match. CDR1 is MGHRA, CDR2 YSYEKL, per germline. CDR3 sequence: CASSQGQGTVGELFF. CDR3 nucleotides: TGCGCCAGCAGCCAAGGACAGGGGACGGTCGGGGAGCTGTTTTTT.

The chain joins TRBV5-1 to TRBJ2-7; TRBD1 matches 7 bases. Germline loops: CDR1 SGHRS, CDR2 YFSETQ. The CDR3 is 14 amino acids. The J segment lost 5 bases and the V segment lost 2 bases, leaving 7 bases of the junction unmatched. In DNA form, the CDR3 reads TGCGCCAGCAGCTTACCGGGACAGTTCCACGAGCAGTACTTC. Protein sequence: CASSLPGQFHEQYF.

The CDR3 spells CASSPRTGGLNTGELFF. Here the CDR3 DNA reads TGTGCCAGCAGCCCACGGACAGGGGGCCTGAACACCGGGGAGCTGTTTTTT. The chain recombines TRBV9 with TRBJ2-2, with TRBD1 identical over 11 bases. V shed 4 bases, J shed 1 base, and the junction held 6 bases outside the gene matches. From germline, CDR1 is SGDLS and CDR2 YYNGEE. The CDR3 loop spans 17 amino acids.

The rearrangement uses TRBV15 and TRBJ2-5; D is perhaps TRBD1 (5 bases). Trimming stripped 0 bases from V and 4 bases from J, with 18 bases between. The CDR3 contains 17 residues. From germline, CDR1 is LNHNV and CDR2 YYDKDF (reference sequence). The CDR3 here is CATSREGLTILGETQYF. CDR3 nucleotide sequence: TGTGCCACCAGCAGAGAGGGGCTAACAATTTTAGGAGAGACCCAGTACTTC.